Listed below are T cell receptor beta chains from one sample, sequenced in a study of shared clonotypes between healthy human individuals. Some clones are missing from TCRdb's copy, which holds only in-frame ones; the method was immunoSEQ multiplex PCR. The sample lists some 510,000 clones, approximately 79% occurring once. What was sequenced was PBMCs. The receptor source for this set is a woman in her 40s in good health. Some clones in this sample may be carry-over from other donors' samples. Each CDR3 is given with its conserved first and last residue.

v_call: TRBV7-2
j_call: TRBJ2-1
cdr3_aa: CASSSPRTSGGSYNEQFF

v_call: TRBV6-1
j_call: TRBJ2-7
cdr3_aa: CASQRGGRSYEQYF

v_call: TRBV6-1
j_call: TRBJ2-7
cdr3_aa: CASSPAGVYEQYF

v_call: TRBV5-6
j_call: TRBJ2-1
cdr3_aa: CASSLVQANEQFF

v_call: TRBV15
j_call: TRBJ1-1
cdr3_aa: CATSRGPSGAEAFF

v_call: TRBV30
j_call: TRBJ2-1
cdr3_aa: CAWSVPGVNEQFF

v_call: TRBV18
j_call: TRBJ2-7
cdr3_aa: CASSPSSANYEQYF

v_call: TRBV15
j_call: TRBJ2-2
cdr3_aa: CATTGTSGRSGELFF

v_call: TRBV18
j_call: TRBJ2-6
cdr3_aa: CASSPTGGVGANVLTF

v_call: TRBV29-1
j_call: TRBJ2-3
cdr3_aa: CSGAGGRPDTQYF

v_call: TRBV18
j_call: TRBJ2-7
cdr3_aa: CASSPPSGREYEQYF

v_call: TRBV30
j_call: TRBJ1-1
cdr3_aa: CAWGRKGFDTEAFF

v_call: TRBV10-2
j_call: TRBJ2-2
cdr3_aa: CASSDGLTNTGELFF

v_call: TRBV2
j_call: TRBJ2-1
cdr3_aa: CASSARLAGVNYNEQFF

v_call: TRBV13
j_call: TRBJ2-7
cdr3_aa: CASSQRQGSTYEQYF

v_call: TRBV11-2
j_call: TRBJ2-1
cdr3_aa: CASSSRQMVYNEQFF

v_call: TRBV29-1
j_call: TRBJ2-3
cdr3_aa: CSGYRGDVDTQYF

v_call: TRBV5-1
j_call: TRBJ2-6
cdr3_aa: CASSLSGAGANVLTF

v_call: TRBV4-2
j_call: TRBJ2-3
cdr3_aa: CASSQGLAGSLTDTQYF

v_call: TRBV21-1
j_call: TRBJ2-7
cdr3_aa: CASSKGQFSSYEQYF

v_call: TRBV19
j_call: TRBJ2-4
cdr3_aa: CASSMTDYKNIQYF

v_call: TRBV5-1
j_call: TRBJ2-2
cdr3_aa: CASSLNAGRDTGELFF

v_call: TRBV5-1
j_call: TRBJ2-6
cdr3_aa: CASTPEAGQGVANVLTF

v_call: TRBV4-1
j_call: TRBJ2-3
cdr3_aa: CASSLGQGTDTQYF

v_call: TRBV5-1
j_call: TRBJ2-1
cdr3_aa: CASGLAGVPNEQFF

v_call: TRBV15
j_call: TRBJ1-2
cdr3_aa: CATKDVLGYGYTF

v_call: TRBV4-1
j_call: TRBJ2-1
cdr3_aa: CASSQNLVGTRGSGEQFF

v_call: TRBV7-3
j_call: TRBJ2-2
cdr3_aa: CASSLMMPPNTGELFF

v_call: TRBV28
j_call: TRBJ1-1
cdr3_aa: CASSLRGQGAFGAFF

v_call: TRBV10-2
j_call: TRBJ1-5
cdr3_aa: CASSLQGDQPQHF

v_call: TRBV19
j_call: TRBJ2-2
cdr3_aa: CASSIRGTQAGELFF

v_call: TRBV9
j_call: TRBJ2-7
cdr3_aa: CASSAGLATSYERYF

v_call: TRBV5-1
j_call: TRBJ1-3
cdr3_aa: CASSLEGTYGNTIYF

v_call: TRBV7-2
j_call: TRBJ1-2
cdr3_aa: CASSFTTPGDTDGYTF

v_call: TRBV19
j_call: TRBJ1-5
cdr3_aa: CASSLGVGGNQPQHF

v_call: TRBV10-1
j_call: TRBJ1-5
cdr3_aa: CASGPGFGGNQPQHF

v_call: TRBV5-1
j_call: TRBJ2-7
cdr3_aa: CASSLQDFNYEQYF

v_call: TRBV4-3
j_call: TRBJ1-2
cdr3_aa: CASSQDRAGDYGYTF

v_call: TRBV7-3
j_call: TRBJ2-1
cdr3_aa: CASSLRADYNEQFF

v_call: TRBV10-2
j_call: TRBJ2-5
cdr3_aa: CASSTSGRASAQYF

v_call: TRBV5-1
j_call: TRBJ1-2
cdr3_aa: CASRAGTDHGYTF

v_call: TRBV5-4
j_call: TRBJ1-5
cdr3_aa: CASSLVGDPLSQHF

v_call: TRBV29-1
j_call: TRBJ1-1
cdr3_aa: CSVGGAFF

v_call: TRBV2
j_call: TRBJ1-2
cdr3_aa: CASSEKTLANYGYTF